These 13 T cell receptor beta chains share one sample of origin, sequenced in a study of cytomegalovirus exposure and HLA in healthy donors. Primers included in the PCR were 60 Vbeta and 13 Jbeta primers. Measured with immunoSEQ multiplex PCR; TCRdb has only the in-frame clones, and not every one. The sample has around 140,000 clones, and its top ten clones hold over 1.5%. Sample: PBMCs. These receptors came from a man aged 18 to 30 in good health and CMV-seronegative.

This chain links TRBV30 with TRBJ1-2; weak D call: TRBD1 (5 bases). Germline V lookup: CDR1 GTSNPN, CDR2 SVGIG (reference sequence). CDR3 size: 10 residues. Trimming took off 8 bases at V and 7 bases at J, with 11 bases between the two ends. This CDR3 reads CAGGGAGYTF. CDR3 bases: TGTGCCGGGGGAGGTGCTGGCTACACCTTC.

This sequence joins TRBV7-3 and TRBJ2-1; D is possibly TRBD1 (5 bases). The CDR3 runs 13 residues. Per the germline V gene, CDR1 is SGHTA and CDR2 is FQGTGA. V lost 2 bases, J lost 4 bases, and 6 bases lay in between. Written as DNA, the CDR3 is TGTGCCAGCAGCTTAGGGGCATACAATGAGCAGTTCTTC. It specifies CASSLGAYNEQFF.

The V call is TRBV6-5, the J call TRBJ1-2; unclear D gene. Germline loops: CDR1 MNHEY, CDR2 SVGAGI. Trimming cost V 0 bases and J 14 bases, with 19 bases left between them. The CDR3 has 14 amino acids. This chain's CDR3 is CASSYSSGSPVGTF. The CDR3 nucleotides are TGTGCCAGCAGTTACTCGTCGGGTAGTCCAGTCGGTACCTTC.

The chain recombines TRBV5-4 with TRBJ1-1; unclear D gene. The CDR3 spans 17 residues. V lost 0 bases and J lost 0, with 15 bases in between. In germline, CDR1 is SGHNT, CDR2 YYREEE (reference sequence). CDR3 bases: TGTGCCAGCAGCTTGGCAGGCCGCACCGTTATGAACACTGAAGCTTTCTTT. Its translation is CASSLAGRTVMNTEAFF. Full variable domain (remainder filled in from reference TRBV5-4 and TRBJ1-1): ETGVTQSPTHLIKTRGQQVTLRCSSQSGHNTVSWYQQALGQGPQFIFQYYREEENGRGNFPPRFSGLQFPNYSSELNVNALELDDSALYLCASSLAGRTVMNTEAFFGQGTRLTVV.

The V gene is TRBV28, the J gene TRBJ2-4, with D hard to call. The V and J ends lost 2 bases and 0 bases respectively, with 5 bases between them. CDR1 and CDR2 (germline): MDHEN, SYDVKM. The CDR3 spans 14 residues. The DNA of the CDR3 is TGTGCCAGCAGTTTAAGCGTAGCCAAAAACATTCAGTACTTC. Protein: CASSLSVAKNIQYF.

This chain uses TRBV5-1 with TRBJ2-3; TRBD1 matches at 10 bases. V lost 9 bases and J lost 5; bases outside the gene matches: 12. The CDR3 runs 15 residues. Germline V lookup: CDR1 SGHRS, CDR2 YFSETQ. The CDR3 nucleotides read TGCGCCACCGCAATGACAGGGGGCTCTATAGATACGCAGTATTTT. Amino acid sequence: CATAMTGGSIDTQYF.

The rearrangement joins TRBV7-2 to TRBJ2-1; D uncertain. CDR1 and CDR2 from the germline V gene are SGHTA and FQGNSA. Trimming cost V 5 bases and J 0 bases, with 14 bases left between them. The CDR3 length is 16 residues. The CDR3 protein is CASSRTPLSSYNEQFF. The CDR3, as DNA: TGTGCCAGCAGCCGCACTCCCCTGAGCTCCTACAATGAGCAGTTCTTC.

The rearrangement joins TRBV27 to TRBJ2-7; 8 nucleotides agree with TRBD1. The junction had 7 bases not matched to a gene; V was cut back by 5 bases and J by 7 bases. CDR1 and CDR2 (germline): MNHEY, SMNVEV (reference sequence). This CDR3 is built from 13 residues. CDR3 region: CASSGTGPGEQYF. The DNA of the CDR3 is TGTGCCAGCAGTGGGACAGGCCCCGGGGAGCAGTACTTC.

The CDR3 region has the DNA TGTGCCAGAAGCTGGGGACAGCCATCCCATAGCAATCAGCCCCAGCATTTT. Translation gives CARSWGQPSHSNQPQHF. This rearrangement joins TRBV5-3 to TRBJ1-5; 7 nucleotides line up with TRBD1. TRBV5-3 is filed as an ORF, its function uncertain. The CDR3 contains 17 residues. J lost 0 bases, V lost 3 bases, and 9 bases had no gene match.

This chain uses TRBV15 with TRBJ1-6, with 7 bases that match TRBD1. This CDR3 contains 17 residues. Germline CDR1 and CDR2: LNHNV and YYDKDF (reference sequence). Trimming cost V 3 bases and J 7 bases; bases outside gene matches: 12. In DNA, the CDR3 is TGTGCCACCAGCAGGTACCTCGGACAGGCCGCGAATTCACCCCTCCACTTT. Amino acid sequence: CATSRYLGQAANSPLHF.

The CDR3 DNA sequence: TGCGCCAGCAGCGACTCAGGGACAGGGGTATCCACTAATGAAAAACTGTTTTTT. It codes for CASSDSGTGVSTNEKLFF. This sequence joins TRBV5-1 and TRBJ1-4, with TRBD1 matching 10 bases. After removal of 4 bases from V and 2 bases from J, the junction contained 11 bases not matched to a gene. This CDR3 has 18 amino acids. The V gene's germline CDR1 is SGHRS and CDR2 YFSETQ.

The CDR3 nucleotides read TGCAGCGCCCGACCGACAGTTATGAACACTGAAGCTTTCTTT. Protein sequence: CSARPTVMNTEAFF. The rearrangement links TRBV29-1 to TRBJ1-1; a possible D gene is TRBD1 (5 bases). The ends were cut back, 7 bases at V and 0 bases at J, with 15 bases in the middle. Germline V CDR1 and CDR2: SQVTM, ANQGSEA. The CDR3 is made up of 14 amino acids.

The CDR3 nucleotides read TGTGCCAGCAGTTTACAGGGGTTCACCGGGGAGCTGTTTTTT. This codes for CASSLQGFTGELFF. The chain joins TRBV28 to TRBJ2-2; maybe TRBD1 (6 bases). The length of the CDR3 is 14 residues. The ends were cut back, 2 bases at V and 4 bases at J, with 8 bases in the middle. Germline-derived CDR1 and CDR2 are MDHEN and SYDVKM.